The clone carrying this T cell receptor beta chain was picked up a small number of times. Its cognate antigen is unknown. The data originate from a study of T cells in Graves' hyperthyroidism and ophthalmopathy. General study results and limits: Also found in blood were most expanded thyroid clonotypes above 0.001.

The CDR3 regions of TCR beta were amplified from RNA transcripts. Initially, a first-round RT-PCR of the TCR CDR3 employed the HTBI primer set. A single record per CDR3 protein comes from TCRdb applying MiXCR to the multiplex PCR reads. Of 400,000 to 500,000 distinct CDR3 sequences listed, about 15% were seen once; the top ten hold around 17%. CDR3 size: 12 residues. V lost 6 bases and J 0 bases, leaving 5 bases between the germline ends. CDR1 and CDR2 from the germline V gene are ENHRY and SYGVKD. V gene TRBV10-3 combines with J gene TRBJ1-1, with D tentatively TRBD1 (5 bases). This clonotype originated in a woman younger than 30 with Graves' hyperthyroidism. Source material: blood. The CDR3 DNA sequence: TGTGCCATCAGAGGGGTGAACACTGAAGCTTTCTTT. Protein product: CAIRGVNTEAFF.